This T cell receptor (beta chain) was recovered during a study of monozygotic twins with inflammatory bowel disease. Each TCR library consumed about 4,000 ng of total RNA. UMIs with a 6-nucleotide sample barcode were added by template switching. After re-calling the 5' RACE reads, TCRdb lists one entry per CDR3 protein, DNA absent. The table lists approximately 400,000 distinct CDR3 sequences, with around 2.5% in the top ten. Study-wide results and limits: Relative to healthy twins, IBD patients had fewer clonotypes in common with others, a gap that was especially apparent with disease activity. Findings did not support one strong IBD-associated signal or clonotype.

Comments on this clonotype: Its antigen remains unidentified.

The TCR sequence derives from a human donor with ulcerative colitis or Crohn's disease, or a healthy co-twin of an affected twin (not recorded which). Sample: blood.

The CDR3 here is CASSYSTQLETYEQYF. The J gene is TRBJ2-7, the V gene TRBV6-2 or TRBV6-3. There are 16 residues in the CDR3. Germline V CDR1 and CDR2: MNHEY, SVGEGT.